Shown below are 26 T cell receptor beta chains from a single sample sequenced in a study of CD8 T cells in ankylosing spondylitis. Study results and limitations: Ankylosing spondylitis blood appeared to be characterized by a TCR beta motif of roughly eight highly homologous variants.

These receptors have no identified antigens. TCRdb analysed the 5' RACE reads with MiXCR anew, one entry per CDR3 protein. The sample shows 700,000 to 1,000,000 distinct CDR3 sequences, around 11% of them seen only once. The sample taken for sequencing was blood, either unsorted or a sorted T cell fraction (not recorded which). The receptor set was obtained from a male donor with ankylosing spondylitis.

This clonotype occurred a few times. The gene calls are TRBV19 and TRBJ1-5; D unresolved. With 3 bases removed from V and 7 bases from J, the gap between germline ends came to 16 bases. Germline CDR1 reads LNHDA; CDR2 reads SQIVND (reference sequence). This CDR3 region has 15 residues. DNA for the CDR3: TGTGCCAGTAGTATTGGTTGGAGGGTTGGACAGCCCCAGCATTTT. This translates into CASSIGWRVGQPQHF.

This clonotype was seen repeatedly, ten times or more. V and J are TRBV29-1 and TRBJ2-7; 7 positions match TRBD1. Germline CDR1 and CDR2: SQVTM and ANQGSEA. The CDR3 loop spans 12 amino acids. Unmatched junction bases numbered 5, after V lost 4 bases and J lost 5 bases. Written as DNA, the CDR3 is TGCAGCGTTGTTCCCGACAGGGACGAGCAGTACTTC. Translation: CSVVPDRDEQYF.

This clonotype was seen only a few times. The chain couples TRBV20-1 to TRBJ1-4; weak D call: TRBD1 (6 bases). V lost 6 bases and J 4 bases, leaving 12 bases between the germline ends. CDR1 is DFQATT, CDR2 SNEGSKA, per germline (reference sequence). The length of the CDR3 is 13 residues. The CDR3 protein is CSAETGNNEKLFF. The CDR3 DNA sequence: TGCAGTGCGGAGACAGGCAATAATGAAAAACTGTTTTTT.

Many counts were recorded for this clonotype. The chain recombines TRBV3-1 with TRBJ1-1; no clear D gene. This CDR3 region has 13 residues. In germline, CDR1 is LGHDT, CDR2 YNNKEL (reference sequence). The V end was cut by 0 bases, the J end by 3 bases, with 5 bases between. The CDR3 DNA is TGTGCCAGCAGCCAAGAGGGTTACACTGAAGCTTTCTTT. Amino acid sequence: CASSQEGYTEAFF.

The table lists this clonotype with many counts. This chain joins TRBV20-1 and TRBJ1-1, with 7 bases fitting TRBD1. The CDR3 is 14 residues long. Per germline, CDR1 DFQATT and CDR2 SNEGSKA (reference sequence). V was clipped by 6 bases and J by 0 bases; unmatched bases: 7. The CDR3, as DNA: TGCAGTGCCAGGGGGATGGGCCTGAACACTGAAGCTTTCTTT. Translated: CSARGMGLNTEAFF.

This clonotype showed up just a few times. The chain links TRBV9 to TRBJ1-3; D not certain. The CDR3 length is 12 residues. CDR1 and CDR2 (germline): SGDLS, YYNGEE. V was cut by 3 bases and J by 7 bases, with 8 bases left in between. For the CDR3, the DNA is TGTGCCAGCAGCGCGAACTCGAACACCATATATTTT. This encodes CASSANSNTIYF.

The rearrangement joins TRBV20-1 to TRBJ2-5; 14 bases align to TRBD2. There are 17 residues in the CDR3. Germline CDR1 is DFQATT and CDR2 is SNEGSKA (reference sequence). V lost 4 bases to trimming and J lost 5 bases; unmatched junction nucleotides: 12. The CDR3 reads CSATLTSGRAIAETQYF. DNA for the CDR3: TGCAGTGCTACCTTGACTAGCGGGAGGGCCATTGCGGAGACCCAGTACTTC.

This clonotype was counted only a few times. The chain joins TRBV6-6 to TRBJ2-1; D gene unclear. Trimming removed 6 bases at V and 12 bases at J, with 18 bases between. There are 13 residues in the CDR3. The V gene's germline CDR1 is MNHNY and CDR2 SVGAGI (reference sequence). For the CDR3, the DNA is TGTGCCAGCAGCCAGACTCTAGGGTCGGGGCAGTTCTTC. It specifies CASSQTLGSGQFF.

This clonotype was found a few times. CDR3 coding DNA: TGCAGTGCCCCGTCGACAGGGACGACGGAGACCCAGTACTTC. Its protein is CSAPSTGTTETQYF. The gene calls are TRBV20-1 and TRBJ2-5, with 7 bases lining up with TRBD1. The junction had 12 bases not matched to a gene; V was cut back by 6 bases and J by 5 bases. The CDR3 has 14 residues. The germline V gene has CDR1 DFQATT and CDR2 SNEGSKA (reference sequence).

This clonotype was recorded a few times. The gene calls are TRBV4-3 and TRBJ2-3; D possibly corresponds to TRBD2 (5 bases). CDR3 length equals 17 residues. The V end lost 0 bases, the J end lost 5 bases, and 18 bases lay between the germline ends. Germline loops: CDR1 LGHNA, CDR2 YSLEER. The CDR3 region has the DNA TGCGCCAGCAGCCAAGATCCTGCAGGCACGAGCGGAGATACGCAGTATTTT. Protein: CASSQDPAGTSGDTQYF.

This clonotype was counted between two and nine times. The chain is built from TRBV27 and TRBJ2-3; 11 bases align to TRBD2. In germline, CDR1 is MNHEY, CDR2 SMNVEV (reference sequence). The CDR3 sequence is 16 residues long. J lost 2 bases, V lost 5 bases, and 6 bases had no gene match. CDR3 residues: CASSPRLAGFTDTQYF. CDR3 coding DNA: TGTGCCAGCAGTCCCCGACTAGCGGGATTCACAGATACGCAGTATTTT.

This clonotype appeared many times. V usage is TRBV10-3 and J usage is TRBJ2-3, with TRBD1 matching 9 bases. Germline loops: CDR1 ENHRY, CDR2 SYGVKD. CDR3 length equals 16 residues. V trimming: 4 bases; J trimming: 2 bases; junction bases outside the gene matches: 7. This CDR3 is CAISGDRAGDTDTQYF. For the CDR3, the DNA is TGTGCCATCAGTGGGGACAGGGCCGGCGACACAGATACGCAGTATTTT.

In its sample, this clonotype was seen many times. The chain has TRBV12-3 or TRBV12-4 and TRBJ1-2; D may be TRBD1 (6 bases). Deletions cut 5 bases from V and 5 bases from J, with 12 bases between. The CDR3 is 13 amino acids. The CDR3, as DNA: TGTGCCAGCAGTCCTATAGGGGGTTATGGCTACACCTTC. This encodes CASSPIGGYGYTF.

This clonotype came up a few times. V usage is TRBV4-2 and J usage is TRBJ2-7; D assignment may be TRBD1 or TRBD2 (6 bases each). This CDR3 is built from 16 residues. In germline, CDR1 is LGHNA, CDR2 YNFKEQ. V dropped 2 bases and J dropped 4 bases, with 18 bases sitting between them. CDR3 sequence: CASSQSSGGGVYEQYF. In DNA form, the CDR3 reads TGTGCCAGCAGCCAAAGTAGTGGAGGGGGAGTTTACGAGCAGTACTTC.

The V call is TRBV18, the J call TRBJ1-1; a weak D match, TRBD1 (5 bases). This CDR3 contains 15 residues. CDR1 and CDR2 (germline): KGHSH, LQKENI. The germline V and J ends were trimmed by 3 bases and 1 base, with 12 bases remaining between them. The chain's CDR3 is CASSPGRRGNTEAFF. The CDR3 bases are TGTGCCAGCTCACCGGGACGAAGGGGGAACACTGAAGCTTTCTTT. Drawing the rest from reference TRBV18 and TRBJ1-1, the complete variable domain is NAGVMQNPRHLVRRRGQEARLRCSPMKGHSHVYWYRQLPEEGLKFMVYLQKENIIDESGMPKERFSAEFPKEGPSILRIQQVVRGDSAAYFCASSPGRRGNTEAFFGQGTRLTVV.

This clonotype occurred a few times. The rearrangement joins TRBV6-2 or TRBV6-3 to TRBJ2-5, with D possibly matching TRBD2 (6 bases). V lost 11 bases and J lost 4, with 17 bases in between. Germline V lookup: CDR1 MNHEY, CDR2 SVGEGT. This CDR3 has 13 residues. The CDR3 DNA follows: TGTGCCGCCCTAAGGCGGGGACGAGAGACCCAGTACTTC. Its translation: CAALRRGRETQYF.

In this sample, this clonotype turned up a few times. The CDR3, as DNA: TGCAGTGCTAGTACTAGCGGGGCCGCCGGTGAGCAGTTCTTC. Protein sequence: CSASTSGAAGEQFF. The chain couples TRBV20-1 to TRBJ2-1; 10 bases map to TRBD2. The CDR3 sequence is 14 residues long. V shed 3 bases, J shed 9 bases, and the junction held 8 bases outside the gene matches. Germline V gives CDR1 DFQATT, CDR2 SNEGSKA (reference sequence).

A few counts support this clonotype. V is TRBV3-1 and J is TRBJ1-1; D is undetermined. This CDR3 is built from 13 residues. Trimming cost V 3 bases and J 6 bases, with 11 bases left between them. Germline CDR1 reads LGHDT; CDR2 reads YNNKEL (reference sequence). The CDR3: CASSQEVVAEAFF. The DNA of the CDR3 is TGTGCCAGCAGCCAGGAGGTCGTGGCTGAAGCTTTCTTT.

This clonotype appeared a few times. The genes are TRBV18 and TRBJ1-2; no firm D call. The V gene lost 3 bases and the J gene lost 7 bases, with 9 bases spanning the gap. The CDR3 is 12 residues long. From germline, CDR1 is KGHSH and CDR2 LQKENI. CDR3 nucleotides: TGTGCCAGCTCACCTCCGACGGGTGGCTACACCTTC. Translated: CASSPPTGGYTF.

The V call is TRBV5-1, the J call TRBJ1-4, with D perhaps matching TRBD1 (6 bases). The CDR3 length is 15 residues. Germline CDR1 reads SGHRS; CDR2 reads YFSETQ. V shed 4 bases and J shed 9 bases, with 19 bases lying between them. CDR3 in DNA: TGCGCCAGCAGCAGTAACAGGGAGGGGGAGCAAAAACTGTTTTTT. Its translation: CASSSNREGEQKLFF.

The chain links TRBV20-1 to TRBJ1-4; 10 bases align to TRBD1. The CDR3 is made up of 13 amino acids. Germline CDR1 DFQATT, CDR2 SNEGSKA (reference sequence). V was clipped by 4 bases and J by 6 bases; unmatched bases: 2. CDR3 DNA sequence: TGCAGTGCTACCGGGACAGGGGATGAAAAACTGTTTTTT. It codes for CSATGTGDEKLFF.

CDR3 nucleotides: TGTGCCAGCAGTTACGGGACAGACAATGAGCAGTTCTTC. Translating gives CASSYGTDNEQFF. J is TRBJ2-1 and V is TRBV6-5; 7 nucleotides agree with TRBD1. The CDR3 consists of 13 residues. Germline assignment: CDR1 MNHEY and CDR2 SVGAGI. V shed 2 bases and J 5 bases; nucleotides not matched to a gene: 0.

This clonotype was seen many times. The chain has TRBV29-1 and TRBJ2-1; 8 positions match TRBD2. CDR3 size: 13 residues. The V and J ends lost 6 bases and 5 bases, in that order; junction bases with no gene match: 6. Germline-derived CDR1 and CDR2 are SQVTM and ANQGSEA. For the CDR3, the DNA is TGCAGCGTCCGGGAGGGTTGGGACAATGAGCAGTTCTTC. Protein sequence: CSVREGWDNEQFF.

This clonotype was detected a few times. The rearrangement joins TRBV24-1 to TRBJ1-4; D ambiguous. Trimming left V 4 bases short and J 0 bases short, with 8 bases between. The CDR3 spans 15 residues. Germline values: CDR1 KGHDR, CDR2 SFDVKD. Here the CDR3 DNA reads TGTGCCACCAGTGAAGGTCCCGCAACTAATGAAAAACTGTTTTTT. This encodes CATSEGPATNEKLFF.

This clonotype was observed a handful of times. V and J are TRBV7-2 and TRBJ2-1; D possibly uses TRBD1 or TRBD2 (6 bases each). The CDR3 spans 15 residues. Germline V gene sequence: CDR1 SGHTA, CDR2 FQGNSA. Trimming cost V 5 bases and J 4 bases, with 15 bases left between them. The CDR3 region has the DNA TGTGCCAGCAGCCTCGGGGGACAATCATACAATGAGCAGTTCTTC. This gives the protein CASSLGGQSYNEQFF.

The chain is built from TRBV9 and TRBJ1-1; tentatively, D is TRBD1 (5 bases). The CDR3 is made up of 14 amino acids. V was pared by 5 bases and J by 1 base, with 12 bases between. The V gene's germline CDR1 is SGDLS and CDR2 YYNGEE. The DNA for the CDR3 is TGTGCCAGCAGGGACAACACAGGGAACACTGAAGCTTTCTTT. It codes for CASRDNTGNTEAFF. The variable domain in full, with the rest retrieved from reference TRBV9 and TRBJ1-1, is DSGVTQTPKHLITATGQRVTLRCSPRSGDLSVYWYQQSLDQGLQFLIQYYNGEERAKGNILERFSAQQFPDLHSELNLSSLELGDSALYFCASRDNTGNTEAFFGQGTRLTVV.